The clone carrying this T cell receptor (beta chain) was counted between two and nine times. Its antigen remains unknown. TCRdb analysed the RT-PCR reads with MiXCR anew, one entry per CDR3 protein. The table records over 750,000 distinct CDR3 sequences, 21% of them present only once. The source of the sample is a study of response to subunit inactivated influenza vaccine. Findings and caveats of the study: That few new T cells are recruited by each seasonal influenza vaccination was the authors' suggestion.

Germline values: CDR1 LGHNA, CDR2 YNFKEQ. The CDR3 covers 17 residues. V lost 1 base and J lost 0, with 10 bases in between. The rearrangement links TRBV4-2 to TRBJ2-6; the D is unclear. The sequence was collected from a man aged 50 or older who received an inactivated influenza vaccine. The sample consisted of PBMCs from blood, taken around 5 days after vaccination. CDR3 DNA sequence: TGTGCCAGCAGCCAAGCCGTAATGACCTCTGGGGCCAACGTCCTGACTTTC. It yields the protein CASSQAVMTSGANVLTF.